Following are 22 T cell receptor beta chains from one sample sequenced in a study of blood T cell repertoires in COVID-19. The assay was immunoSEQ multiplex PCR, and TCRdb's table has in-frame clones only and misses some. The table has roughly 190,000 clones, 80% to 90% seen once. The specimen sequenced was peripheral blood. The source is a woman aged 55-70 years with COVID-19, enrolled during active disease.

For this clone: The same CDR3 arises from other DNA sequences in this sample as well. The V and J genes are TRBV28 and TRBJ2-7; no definite D call. The V gene lost 2 bases and the J gene lost 3 bases, with 5 bases spanning the gap. This CDR3 region has 12 residues. Germline lookup yields CDR1 MDHEN and CDR2 SYDVKM. The chain's CDR3 is CASSLPGYEQYF. CDR3 nucleotide sequence: TGTGCCAGCAGTTTACCGGGCTACGAGCAGTACTTC.

The chain is built from TRBV5-4 and TRBJ1-3; TRBD1 matches at 8 bases. Trimming removed 4 bases from V and 4 bases from J; junction bases left unmatched: 7. CDR3 length equals 15 residues. CDR1 is SGHNT and CDR2 is YYREEE in the germline V gene (reference sequence). The CDR3 region is CASSRDRGSGNTIYF. CDR3 nucleotides: TGTGCCAGCAGCAGAGACAGGGGATCGGGAAACACCATATATTTT. Full variable domain (missing parts from reference TRBV5-4 and TRBJ1-3): ETGVTQSPTHLIKTRGQQVTLRCSSQSGHNTVSWYQQALGQGPQFIFQYYREEENGRGNFPPRFSGLQFPNYSSELNVNALELDDSALYLCASSRDRGSGNTIYFGEGSWLTVV.

V and J are TRBV28 and TRBJ2-4; TRBD1 matches 12 bases. The CDR3 loop spans 18 amino acids. V dropped 4 bases and J dropped 8; count of bases not matched to a gene: 15. Germline V CDR1 and CDR2: MDHEN, SYDVKM. The CDR3 loop is CASSWPGQGAVSRDIQYF. For the CDR3, the DNA is TGTGCCAGCAGTTGGCCGGGACAGGGGGCAGTGAGTCGTGACATTCAGTACTTC.

This clone was seen only once. The V gene is TRBV18, the J gene TRBJ1-4, with a weak D call TRBD1 (5 bases). V lost 2 bases to trimming and J lost 8 bases, with 12 bases between them. The germline V gene encodes CDR1 KGHSH and CDR2 LQKENI. CDR3 length: 14 amino acids. The CDR3 reads CASSPLAGQEKLFF. The CDR3 DNA reads as TGTGCCAGCTCACCATTGGCGGGGCAAGAAAAACTGTTTTTT.

A note on this clone: At one end the junction does not follow the germline gene, possibly because of a read error. This chain joins TRBV5-6 and TRBJ1-6; possibly TRBD1 for D (5 bases). Germline-derived CDR1 and CDR2 are SGHDT and YYEEEE. The CDR3 consists of 15 residues. As DNA, the CDR3 is TGTGCCAGCAGTTTGGCGGGACTCCATAATTCACCCCTCCACTTT. Translation gives CASSLAGLHNSPLHF.

This clone was found once. The V call is TRBV7-8, the J call TRBJ2-2; 8 bases are shared with TRBD1. V dropped 5 bases and J dropped 7; count of bases not matched to a gene: 12. Germline V gene sequence: CDR1 SGHVS, CDR2 FQNEAQ. This CDR3 comprises 16 residues. The CDR3 bases are TGTGCCAGCAGCCTAAGGGACAGGAGAGGTGGCGGGGAGCTGTTTTTT. It translates to CASSLRDRRGGGELFF.

This clone occurred once. This sequence joins TRBV5-1 and TRBJ2-2; D not certain. Trimming took 3 bases from V and 1 from J, leaving 7 bases between them. Looked up from germline, CDR1 is SGHRS and CDR2 is YFSETQ. This CDR3 comprises 14 residues. The CDR3 region has the DNA TGCGCCAGCAGCTCGGCAGGGAACACCGGGGAGCTGTTTTTT. This translates into CASSSAGNTGELFF.

The V call is TRBV6-5, the J call TRBJ1-6; D call uncertain. The CDR3 sequence is 13 residues long. Germline V gene lookup returns CDR1 MNHEY and CDR2 SVGAGI. The CDR3, as DNA: TGTGCAAGCTGGCGGGAGAAAAATTCACCCCTCCACTTT. It specifies CASWREKNSPLHF.

This chain connects TRBV9 to TRBJ2-3; 12 bases agree with TRBD2. Germline-derived CDR1 and CDR2 are SGDLS and YYNGEE. CDR3 length: 18 amino acids. J was trimmed by 2 bases and V by 4 bases; bases with no gene match: 11. Here the CDR3 reads CASSPGTSGWGDTDTQYF. In nucleotides, the CDR3 is TGTGCCAGCAGCCCGGGGACTAGCGGGTGGGGGGACACAGATACGCAGTATTTT.

This clone was recorded a few times. The chain joins TRBV4-3 to TRBJ1-5, with D possibly TRBD1 on 6 matching bases. CDR3 length: 15 residues. V was clipped by 0 bases and J by 8 bases, with 14 bases between them. The germline CDR1 and CDR2 sequences are LGHNA and YSLEER. CDR3 amino acids: CASSQDSQGMEPQHF. In DNA form, the CDR3 reads TGCGCCAGCAGCCAAGATTCCCAGGGGATGGAGCCCCAGCATTTT.

The chain carries TRBV27 and TRBJ2-1; no firm D call. This CDR3 is built from 11 residues. CDR1 and CDR2 from the germline V gene are MNHEY and SMNVEV (reference sequence). Trimming took off 6 bases at V and 7 bases at J, with 7 bases between the two ends. The CDR3 reads CASSLFNEQFF. In DNA form, the CDR3 reads TGTGCCAGCAGCCTCTTTAATGAGCAGTTCTTC.

The V gene is TRBV19, the J gene TRBJ2-3, with TRBD2 matching 8 bases. CDR1 is LNHDA and CDR2 is SQIVND in the germline V gene (reference sequence). This CDR3 contains 13 residues. V lost 10 bases to trimming and J lost 5 bases; unmatched junction nucleotides: 8. The CDR3 DNA is TGTGCCACGGGGGGGGAAGTAAAAGATACGCAGTATTTT. Residues: CATGGEVKDTQYF.

The chain links TRBV12-3 or TRBV12-4 to TRBJ2-7, with D perhaps matching TRBD2 (6 bases). The V end was cut by 8 bases, the J end by 3 bases, with 14 bases between. The CDR3 totals 13 residues. CDR3 nucleotides: TGTGCCAGCTCACTTCTTAGCGGCTACGAGCAGTACTTC. Translation gives CASSLLSGYEQYF.

J is TRBJ2-2 and V is TRBV5-1; 7 bases fit TRBD2. The CDR3 runs 14 residues. CDR1 is SGHRS and CDR2 is YFSETQ in the germline V gene. V was pared by 3 bases and J by 4 bases, with 3 bases of the junction left unmatched. The CDR3 here is CASSSGTITGELFF. Written as DNA, the CDR3 is TGCGCCAGCAGCTCGGGGACTATCACCGGGGAGCTGTTTTTT.

This rearrangement joins TRBV6-6 to TRBJ1-5; D may be TRBD1 (6 bases). The CDR3 is 15 amino acids. Germline-derived CDR1 and CDR2 are MNHNY and SVGAGI (reference sequence). The V end lost 2 bases, the J end lost 3 bases, and 11 bases lay between the germline ends. CDR3 amino acids: CASSYADRPNQPQHF. The CDR3 nucleotides read TGTGCCAGCAGTTACGCTGACAGGCCCAATCAGCCCCAGCATTTT.

The V call is TRBV6-6, the J call TRBJ2-7; the D gene is possibly TRBD1 (6 bases). Germline CDR1 is MNHNY and CDR2 is SVGAGI (reference sequence). The CDR3 length is 15 residues. With 4 bases removed from V and 0 bases from J, the gap between germline ends came to 13 bases. The DNA of the CDR3 is TGTGCCAGCAGTTCCAGGGGACAATACTCCTACGAGCAGTACTTC. Translated, it gives CASSSRGQYSYEQYF.

This clone occurred once. The V call is TRBV9, the J call TRBJ2-4; maybe TRBD1 (6 bases). Trimming left V 0 bases short and J 0 bases short, with 16 bases between. There are 18 residues in the CDR3. Germline V CDR1 and CDR2: SGDLS, YYNGEE. CDR3: CASSVGRGTEIAKNIQYF. CDR3 sequence (DNA): TGTGCCAGCAGCGTAGGAAGGGGGACGGAAATAGCCAAAAACATTCAGTACTTC.

The gene calls are TRBV6-5 and TRBJ1-5; 9 positions agree with TRBD1. The CDR3 runs 15 residues. Germline trimming cut 2 bases from V and 7 bases from J; bases unmatched to any gene: 6. Germline loops: CDR1 MNHEY, CDR2 SVGAGI. CDR3 sequence reads: CASSYGGQGVQPQHF. The CDR3 DNA reads as TGTGCCAGCAGTTACGGGGGACAGGGAGTGCAGCCCCAGCATTTT.

The V call is TRBV29-1, the J call TRBJ2-7, with 9 bases identical to TRBD1. The V gene end was trimmed by 3 bases and the J gene end by 3 bases; junction bases not matched to a gene: 6. Germline V gene data show CDR1 as SQVTM and CDR2 as ANQGSEA. CDR3 length: 14 amino acids. CDR3 DNA sequence: TGCAGCGTTGAGGTCAGGACAGGGGTCTACGAGCAGTACTTC. Translation: CSVEVRTGVYEQYF.

The V and J genes are TRBV14 and TRBJ1-1; weak D call: TRBD1 (5 bases). Germline assignment: CDR1 SGHDN and CDR2 FVKESK. V was trimmed by 2 bases and J by 1 base, leaving 8 bases between them. The CDR3 has 14 amino acids. The CDR3 loop reads CASSQFQGNTEAFF. CDR3 DNA: TGTGCCAGCAGCCAATTTCAGGGGAACACTGAAGCTTTCTTT.

CDR3 sequence: CASSPSRELGYTF. As DNA, the CDR3 is TGTGCCAGCTCACCAAGTCGTGAACTGGGCTACACCTTC. This rearrangement joins TRBV18 to TRBJ1-2; D remains ambiguous. This CDR3 region has 13 residues. V lost 2 bases and J lost 8, with 12 bases in between. The V gene's germline CDR1 is KGHSH and CDR2 LQKENI.

The chain couples TRBV5-6 to TRBJ2-1; TRBD2 might be the D (7 bases). V was clipped by 2 bases and J by 15 bases, with 18 bases between them. This CDR3 contains 13 residues. In germline, CDR1 is SGHDT, CDR2 YYEEEE. The CDR3 spells CASSFGGAKGPFF. The CDR3, as DNA: TGTGCCAGCAGCTTTGGGGGGGCCAAAGGTCCGTTCTTC.